This record looks at one TCR beta chain sequence and its context. These data originate in a study of control samples from healthy donors and cancer patients. TCRdb's copy holds only in-frame clones and misses some; the assay was immunoSEQ multiplex PCR. The repertoire holds tens of thousands of clones, with 85% to 95% as singletons. Sample: blood. This sequence originates from a man aged 25-40 years in good health.

In DNA, the CDR3 is TGCAGTGCTAGGCAAGGGGGTACGCAGTATTTT. It yields the protein CSARQGGTQYF. The genes are TRBV20-1 and TRBJ2-3; D is perhaps TRBD1 (6 bases). V was cut by 3 bases and J by 8 bases, with 9 bases left in between. The CDR3 runs to 11 residues. Germline V gene data show CDR1 as DFQATT and CDR2 as SNEGSKA (reference sequence).